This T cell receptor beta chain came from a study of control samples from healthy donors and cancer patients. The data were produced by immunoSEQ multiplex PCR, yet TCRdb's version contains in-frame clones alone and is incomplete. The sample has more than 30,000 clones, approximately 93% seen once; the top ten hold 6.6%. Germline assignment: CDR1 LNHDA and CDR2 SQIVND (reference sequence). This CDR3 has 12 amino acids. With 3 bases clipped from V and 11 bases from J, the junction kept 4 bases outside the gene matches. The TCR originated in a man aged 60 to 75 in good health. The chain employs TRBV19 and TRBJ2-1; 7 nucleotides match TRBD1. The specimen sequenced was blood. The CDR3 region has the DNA TGTGCCAGTAGTATGGTACAGGGGCAGCAGTTCTTC. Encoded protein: CASSMVQGQQFF.